These 2 T cell receptor beta chains originate from one sample sequenced in a study of regulatory T cells in long-lasting Graves disease. The time point is: newly diagnosed GD, antithyroid drugs for less than 3 months. Extracted RNA from PBMCs served as the source of the TCR library. The TCR beta library used iRepertoire HTBI primers with Arm-PCR amplification of CDR3. A single record per CDR3 protein comes from TCRdb applying MiXCR to the multiplex PCR reads. The sample records hundreds of thousands of distinct CDR3 sequences, under 20% being singletons. The source material was peripheral blood mononuclear cells (PBMCs), sampled at new diagnosis, from a patient treated with antithyroid drugs. The receptors shown here come from a female donor with Graves disease.

This clonotype was seen at least ten times. This chain links TRBV12-5 with TRBJ2-2; D is uncertain. CDR1 and CDR2 from the germline V gene are LGHNT and FRNRAP. Trimming cost V 4 bases and J 3 bases, with 6 bases left between them. The CDR3 length is 13 residues. Written as DNA, the CDR3 is TGTGCTAGTGGTTCTCCTTACACCGGGGAGCTGTTTTTT. It yields the protein CASGSPYTGELFF.

This clonotype was recorded many times. This sequence joins TRBV2 and TRBJ2-1; D unresolved. Trimming left V 6 bases short and J 2 bases short, with 17 bases between. The CDR3 runs to 16 residues. Looked up from germline, CDR1 is SNHLY and CDR2 is FYNNEI. The CDR3 protein is CASSPGDRAPYNEQFF. The CDR3 bases are TGTGCCAGCAGCCCGGGCGATAGGGCTCCCTACAATGAGCAGTTCTTC.